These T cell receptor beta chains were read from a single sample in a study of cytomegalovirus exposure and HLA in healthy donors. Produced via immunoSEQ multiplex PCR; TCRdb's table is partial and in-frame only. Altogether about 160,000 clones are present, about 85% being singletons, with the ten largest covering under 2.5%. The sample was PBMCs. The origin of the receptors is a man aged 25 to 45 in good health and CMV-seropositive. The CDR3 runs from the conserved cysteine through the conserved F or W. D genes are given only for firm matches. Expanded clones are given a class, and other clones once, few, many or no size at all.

CDR3nt: TGTGCCAGCAGCTGGGGGACAGCTAACTATGGCTACACCTTC
CDR3aa: CASSWGTANYGYTF
len: 14
v_gene: TRBV5-6
abundance: .
j_gene: TRBJ1-2
d_gene: TRBD1

CDR3nt: TGTGCCAGCAGCCACGGCGGGGGGTATGGCGACCAGCCCCAGCATTTT
CDR3aa: CASSHGGGYGDQPQHF
len: 16
v_gene: TRBV7-2
abundance: .
j_gene: TRBJ1-5
d_gene: .

CDR3nt: TGTGCCAGCAGCCCCCCCGGGACAGGGTATCCAGATACGCAGTATTTT
CDR3aa: CASSPPGTGYPDTQYF
len: 16
v_gene: TRBV21-1
abundance: .
j_gene: TRBJ2-3
d_gene: .

CDR3nt: TGCAGCGTAGGGACAGGGGGTCCCTACGAGCAGTACTTC
CDR3aa: CSVGTGGPYEQYF
len: 13
v_gene: TRBV29-1
abundance: .
j_gene: TRBJ2-7
d_gene: TRBD1

CDR3nt: TGTGCCAGCAGCCACCGCGGGGGCCGAGACAATGAGCAGTTCTTC
CDR3aa: CASSHRGGRDNEQFF
len: 15
v_gene: TRBV7-2
abundance: .
j_gene: TRBJ2-1
d_gene: .

CDR3nt: TGCAGCGCCGCGGGACAGGGTAATCAGCCCCAGCATTTT
CDR3aa: CSAAGQGNQPQHF
len: 13
v_gene: TRBV29-1
abundance: .
j_gene: TRBJ1-5
d_gene: TRBD1

CDR3nt: TGTGCCAGCAGCCCGCCGACAGGGAGGCCCTACAATGAGCAGTTCTTC
CDR3aa: CASSPPTGRPYNEQFF
len: 16
v_gene: TRBV9
abundance: .
j_gene: TRBJ2-1
d_gene: .

CDR3nt: TGTGCCAGCAGCATTAAAGGGACAGGTAAACCCCTGTATGGCTACACCTTC
CDR3aa: CASSIKGTGKPLYGYTF
len: 17
v_gene: TRBV5-6
abundance: once
j_gene: TRBJ1-2
d_gene: TRBD1

CDR3nt: TGTGCCAGCAGTTTATCGCCGGGACAGGGTCGAACCGGGGAGCTGTTTTTT
CDR3aa: CASSLSPGQGRTGELFF
len: 17
v_gene: TRBV27
abundance: .
j_gene: TRBJ2-2
d_gene: TRBD1

CDR3nt: TGTGCCAGCAGCCGAATTCTGGAGTCCGAGCAGTACTTC
CDR3aa: CASSRILESEQYF
len: 13
v_gene: TRBV14
abundance: .
j_gene: TRBJ2-7
d_gene: .

CDR3nt: TGTGCCTGGGGGAGCTATGGCTACACCTTC
CDR3aa: CAWGSYGYTF
len: 10
v_gene: TRBV30
abundance: .
j_gene: TRBJ1-2
d_gene: .

CDR3nt: TGTGCCAGCAGCTTCAGGACAGGGACCTACAATGAGCAGTTCTTC
CDR3aa: CASSFRTGTYNEQFF
len: 15
v_gene: TRBV7-3
abundance: .
j_gene: TRBJ2-1
d_gene: TRBD1

CDR3nt: TGTGCCAGCAGCCCCGAAGGCCCTCGCGGCGAGCAGTACTTC
CDR3aa: CASSPEGPRGEQYF
len: 14
v_gene: TRBV6-5
abundance: few
j_gene: TRBJ2-7
d_gene: .

CDR3nt: TGTGCCAGCAGCCCCTGGACAGCCGGCTCCTACGAGCAGTACTTC
CDR3aa: CASSPWTAGSYEQYF
len: 15
v_gene: TRBV7-2
abundance: .
j_gene: TRBJ2-7
d_gene: .

CDR3nt: TGTGCCAGCAGTTACCTAATTAGCGGGGGGGTTCTCGAGCAGTACTTC
CDR3aa: CASSYLISGGVLEQYF
len: 16
v_gene: TRBV6-5
abundance: .
j_gene: TRBJ2-7
d_gene: TRBD2

CDR3nt: TGTGCCAGCAGCCCACCACAGGCAACCAACGTTGAAGCTTTCTTT
CDR3aa: CASSPPQATNVEAFF
len: 15
v_gene: TRBV7-9
abundance: .
j_gene: TRBJ1-1
d_gene: .

CDR3nt: TGTGCCAGCAGCTTAATGGGGGCCCTAGCCAAAAACATTCAGTACTTC
CDR3aa: CASSLMGALAKNIQYF
len: 16
v_gene: TRBV13
abundance: .
j_gene: TRBJ2-4
d_gene: .

CDR3nt: TGCGCCAGCAGCCGAGACAGGGGCGGCACAGATACGCAGTATTTT
CDR3aa: CASSRDRGGTDTQYF
len: 15
v_gene: TRBV5-1
abundance: .
j_gene: TRBJ2-3
d_gene: TRBD1

CDR3nt: TGTGCCAGCAGGCCGGCAGGGGGTTACACCGGGGAGCTGTTTTTT
CDR3aa: CASRPAGGYTGELFF
len: 15
v_gene: TRBV7-2
abundance: .
j_gene: TRBJ2-2
d_gene: TRBD1

CDR3nt: TGTGCCAGCAGCTTAGCAATCCTCCAAGAGACCCAGTACTTC
CDR3aa: CASSLAILQETQYF
len: 14
v_gene: TRBV7-6
abundance: .
j_gene: TRBJ2-5
d_gene: .

CDR3nt: TGTGCCAGCAGCCTAGGGGGGGCCTACAATGAGCAGTTCTTC
CDR3aa: CASSLGGAYNEQFF
len: 14
v_gene: TRBV11-3
abundance: .
j_gene: TRBJ2-1
d_gene: .

CDR3nt: TGTGCCAGCTCGCCACTCCCGGAGGAGCAGTACTTC
CDR3aa: CASSPLPEEQYF
len: 12
v_gene: TRBV18
abundance: .
j_gene: TRBJ2-7
d_gene: .

CDR3nt: TGTGCCAGCAGCTTAGATAGGGGGGGGCGGATACCCTACGAGCAGTACTTC
CDR3aa: CASSLDRGGRIPYEQYF
len: 17
v_gene: TRBV11-2
abundance: .
j_gene: TRBJ2-7
d_gene: .

CDR3nt: TGCAGCGTTGTCCCACGGGGGACAGGGACGGGCACTGAAGCTTTCTTT
CDR3aa: CSVVPRGTGTGTEAFF
len: 16
v_gene: TRBV29-1
abundance: few
j_gene: TRBJ1-1
d_gene: TRBD1

CDR3nt: TGTGCCAGCAGCTACGGGACAGTGGGGGATACGCAGTATTTT
CDR3aa: CASSYGTVGDTQYF
len: 14
v_gene: TRBV5-6
abundance: .
j_gene: TRBJ2-3
d_gene: TRBD1

CDR3nt: TGTGCCAGCAGCCCCCGGCTAGCGCTTACCTACGAGCAGTACTTC
CDR3aa: CASSPRLALTYEQYF
len: 15
v_gene: TRBV9
abundance: .
j_gene: TRBJ2-7
d_gene: .

CDR3nt: TGTGCCAGTAGGCGGCAGGGTCGTGCCGGGGAGCTGTTTTTT
CDR3aa: CASRRQGRAGELFF
len: 14
v_gene: TRBV19
abundance: many
j_gene: TRBJ2-2
d_gene: .

CDR3nt: TGTGCCTGGAGTGTTTGGACAGGGGGCTCTGGCTACGAGCAGTACTTC
CDR3aa: CAWSVWTGGSGYEQYF
len: 16
v_gene: TRBV30
abundance: once
j_gene: TRBJ2-7
d_gene: TRBD1

CDR3nt: TGTGCCAGCAGTGGGTCCTCTAGCGCCTCCCGGGATACGCAGTATTTT
CDR3aa: CASSGSSSASRDTQYF
len: 16
v_gene: TRBV2
abundance: once
j_gene: TRBJ2-3
d_gene: .

CDR3nt: TGTGCCAGCAGTCCAGAACCGACAGGGAATGAGCAGTTCTTC
CDR3aa: CASSPEPTGNEQFF
len: 14
v_gene: TRBV6-4
abundance: .
j_gene: TRBJ2-1
d_gene: TRBD1

CDR3nt: TGTGCCAGCAGTTACGGTGCCGCCAGGGCAGGAGGCTACACCTTC
CDR3aa: CASSYGAARAGGYTF
len: 15
v_gene: TRBV6-5
abundance: .
j_gene: TRBJ1-2
d_gene: .

CDR3nt: TGTGCCAGTAGTCACCGGGAAGGTAATTCACCCCTCCACTTT
CDR3aa: CASSHREGNSPLHF
len: 14
v_gene: TRBV19
abundance: few
j_gene: TRBJ1-6
d_gene: .

CDR3nt: TGTGCCAGTAGCCCTGACAGGGAGGGCAATCAGCCCCAGCATTTT
CDR3aa: CASSPDREGNQPQHF
len: 15
v_gene: TRBV19
abundance: .
j_gene: TRBJ1-5
d_gene: TRBD1

CDR3nt: TGTGCCAGCAGTGAAGCTACGGGAGTTAGCTATGGCTACACCTTC
CDR3aa: CASSEATGVSYGYTF
len: 15
v_gene: TRBV2
abundance: .
j_gene: TRBJ1-2
d_gene: .

CDR3nt: TGTGCCATCAGTGGGGACACGAGGACTAGCGGGAATGAGCAGTTCTTC
CDR3aa: CAISGDTRTSGNEQFF
len: 16
v_gene: TRBV10-3
abundance: .
j_gene: TRBJ2-1
d_gene: TRBD2

CDR3nt: TGCGCCAGCAGGCAGGAAGGAAACTCCTACGAGCAGTACTTC
CDR3aa: CASRQEGNSYEQYF
len: 14
v_gene: TRBV5-1
abundance: .
j_gene: TRBJ2-7
d_gene: .

CDR3nt: TGTGCCAGCAGTTTAGGGGCCAGGGGAAGCGCTGAAGCTTTCTTT
CDR3aa: CASSLGARGSAEAFF
len: 15
v_gene: TRBV27
abundance: .
j_gene: TRBJ1-1
d_gene: .

CDR3nt: TGTGCCAGCAGCGGGACAATTCCTGGCTACACCTTC
CDR3aa: CASSGTIPGYTF
len: 12
v_gene: TRBV9
abundance: .
j_gene: TRBJ1-2
d_gene: .

CDR3nt: TGTGCCAGCAGTGCAAGACAGGGGATCCATGGCTACACCTTC
CDR3aa: CASSARQGIHGYTF
len: 14
v_gene: TRBV2
abundance: .
j_gene: TRBJ1-2
d_gene: TRBD1

CDR3nt: TGTGCCAGCAGCTTAGGGACTAGCGGGGGGGCACGGAATGAGCAGTTCTTC
CDR3aa: CASSLGTSGGARNEQFF
len: 17
v_gene: TRBV7-6
abundance: .
j_gene: TRBJ2-1
d_gene: TRBD2

CDR3nt: TGTGCCAGTCACCAGGGGATCACTGAAGCTTTCTTT
CDR3aa: CASHQGITEAFF
len: 12
v_gene: TRBV19
abundance: .
j_gene: TRBJ1-1
d_gene: .

CDR3nt: TGCGCCAGCAGCTCGGGACCTACAGGGGGCTCCCACGAGCAGTACTTC
CDR3aa: CASSSGPTGGSHEQYF
len: 16
v_gene: TRBV5-1
abundance: .
j_gene: TRBJ2-7
d_gene: TRBD1

CDR3nt: TGTGCCAGCAGAGGACTAGCGGGGGGGTCCAATGAGCAGTTCTTC
CDR3aa: CASRGLAGGSNEQFF
len: 15
v_gene: TRBV6-1
abundance: .
j_gene: TRBJ2-1
d_gene: TRBD2

CDR3nt: TGTGCCAGCAGAAGGACAGGGATTGACACCGGGGAGCTGTTTTTT
CDR3aa: CASRRTGIDTGELFF
len: 15
v_gene: TRBV6-6
abundance: .
j_gene: TRBJ2-2
d_gene: TRBD1

CDR3nt: TGTGCCATCAGTGAGCCCGACACCCTCTATGGCTACACCTTC
CDR3aa: CAISEPDTLYGYTF
len: 14
v_gene: TRBV10-3
abundance: .
j_gene: TRBJ1-2
d_gene: .

CDR3nt: TGTGCCAGCTCACAGACCAAAGGACAGGGCTCCTACGAGCAGTACTTC
CDR3aa: CASSQTKGQGSYEQYF
len: 16
v_gene: TRBV18
abundance: .
j_gene: TRBJ2-7
d_gene: TRBD1

CDR3nt: TGTGCCAGCAGCGTAACAGGGGGGCAGCCCCAGCATTTT
CDR3aa: CASSVTGGQPQHF
len: 13
v_gene: TRBV9
abundance: .
j_gene: TRBJ1-5
d_gene: TRBD1

CDR3nt: TGCGCCAGCAGCCCCAGGCCAGGGGACAGCGAGCAGTACTTC
CDR3aa: CASSPRPGDSEQYF
len: 14
v_gene: TRBV4-3
abundance: .
j_gene: TRBJ2-7
d_gene: TRBD1

CDR3nt: TGTGCCAGTAGGAGCAGGGAAACCACCTACGAGCAGTACTTC
CDR3aa: CASRSRETTYEQYF
len: 14
v_gene: TRBV19
abundance: .
j_gene: TRBJ2-7
d_gene: .

CDR3nt: TGTGCCAGCAGCAAGCAACAGGGGGATGGCTACACCTTC
CDR3aa: CASSKQQGDGYTF
len: 13
v_gene: TRBV7-3
abundance: once
j_gene: TRBJ1-2
d_gene: TRBD1

CDR3nt: TGTGCCAGCAGCTTAGGGGCAGCCTCTGGAAACACCATATATTTT
CDR3aa: CASSLGAASGNTIYF
len: 15
v_gene: TRBV11-3
abundance: .
j_gene: TRBJ1-3
d_gene: .

CDR3nt: TGTGCCAGTAGTATCGTGGCCGGGGCTTTCTTT
CDR3aa: CASSIVAGAFF
len: 11
v_gene: TRBV19
abundance: .
j_gene: TRBJ1-1
d_gene: .

CDR3nt: TGCGCCAGCAGCATTGACATTCCTTACGAGCAGTACTTC
CDR3aa: CASSIDIPYEQYF
len: 13
v_gene: TRBV5-1
abundance: .
j_gene: TRBJ2-7
d_gene: .